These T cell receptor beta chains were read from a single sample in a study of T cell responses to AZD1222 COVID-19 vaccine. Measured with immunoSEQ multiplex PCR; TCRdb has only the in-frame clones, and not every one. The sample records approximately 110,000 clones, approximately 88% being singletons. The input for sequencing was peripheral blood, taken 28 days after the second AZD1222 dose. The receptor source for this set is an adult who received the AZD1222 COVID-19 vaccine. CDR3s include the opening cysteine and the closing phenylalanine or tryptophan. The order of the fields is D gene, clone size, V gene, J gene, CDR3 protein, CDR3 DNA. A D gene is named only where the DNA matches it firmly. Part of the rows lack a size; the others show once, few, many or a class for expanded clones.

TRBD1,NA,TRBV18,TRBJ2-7,CASSVGTDSYEQYF,TGTGCCAGCTCAGTTGGGACAGATTCCTACGAGCAGTACTTC
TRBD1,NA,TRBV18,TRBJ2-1,CASSPGQVNNEQFF,TGTGCCAGCTCACCCGGACAGGTGAACAATGAGCAGTTCTTC
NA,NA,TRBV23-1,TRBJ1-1,CASSQSAGNTEAFF,TGCGCCAGCAGTCAATCGGCAGGGAACACTGAAGCTTTCTTT
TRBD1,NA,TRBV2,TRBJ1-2,CASSEQWPGGYYGYTF,TGTGCCAGCAGTGAACAATGGCCAGGGGGATACTATGGCTACACCTTC
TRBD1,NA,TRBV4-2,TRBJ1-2,CASSQGTGNGYTF,TGTGCCAGCAGCCAAGGGACAGGGAATGGCTACACCTTC
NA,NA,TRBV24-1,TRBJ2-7,CATSGTNGGGHEQYF,TGTGCCACCAGTGGGACAAATGGAGGGGGGCACGAGCAGTACTTC
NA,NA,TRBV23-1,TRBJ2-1,CASSHPPAGALLNEQFF,TGCGCCAGCAGTCACCCCCCGGCTGGGGCCCTACTCAATGAGCAGTTCTTC
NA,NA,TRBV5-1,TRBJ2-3,CASRWGYTDTQYF,TGCGCCAGCAGGTGGGGGTACACAGATACGCAGTATTTT
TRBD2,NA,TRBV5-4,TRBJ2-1,CASSRTSGMGNEQFF,TGTGCCAGCAGCCGGACTAGCGGGATGGGGAATGAGCAGTTCTTC
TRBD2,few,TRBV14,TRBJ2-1,CASSLPLTSGGNEQFF,TGTGCCAGCAGCCTCCCCTTGACTAGCGGGGGGAATGAGCAGTTCTTC
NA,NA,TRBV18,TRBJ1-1,CASSPSTVNTEAFF,TGTGCCAGCTCACCGTCGACAGTGAACACTGAAGCTTTCTTT
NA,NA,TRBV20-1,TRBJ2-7,CSALTGYEQYF,TGCAGTGCTCTTACAGGGTACGAGCAGTACTTC
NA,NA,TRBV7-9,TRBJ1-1,CASSVKDSNTEAFF,TGTGCCAGCAGCGTTAAGGACAGTAACACTGAAGCTTTCTTT
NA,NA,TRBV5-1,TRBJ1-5,CASSLQGLNQPQHF,TGCGCCAGCAGCTTACAGGGCCTTAATCAGCCCCAGCATTTT
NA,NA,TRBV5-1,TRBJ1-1,CASSLKGDNTEAFF,TGCGCCAGCAGCTTGAAAGGAGACAACACTGAAGCTTTCTTT
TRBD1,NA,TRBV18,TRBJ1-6,CASSRDRGRRSPLHF,TGTGCCAGCTCACGTGACAGGGGCCGGAGGTCACCCCTCCACTTT
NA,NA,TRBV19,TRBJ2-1,CASTSPRGATSEQFF,TGTGCCAGTACCTCACCCCGGGGGGCTACAAGTGAGCAGTTCTTC
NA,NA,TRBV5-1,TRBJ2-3,CATSPQGGTDTQYF,TGCGCCACCTCGCCTCAGGGCGGCACAGATACGCAGTATTTT
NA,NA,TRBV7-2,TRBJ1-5,CASSFIDSNQPQHF,TGTGCCAGCAGCTTTATAGACAGCAATCAGCCCCAGCATTTT
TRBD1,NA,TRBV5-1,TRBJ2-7,CASSPGQGDEQYF,TGCGCCAGCAGCCCGGGACAGGGCGACGAGCAGTACTTC
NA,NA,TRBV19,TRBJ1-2,CASSIAIGYNYGYTF,TGTGCCAGTAGTATAGCCATAGGCTATAACTATGGCTACACCTTC
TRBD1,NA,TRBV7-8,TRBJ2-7,CASSLYGTEYEQYF,TGTGCCAGCAGCTTATATGGGACAGAGTACGAGCAGTACTTC
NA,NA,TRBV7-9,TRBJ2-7,CASSPRGQPHEQYF,TGTGCCAGCAGCCCCCGGGGACAACCCCACGAGCAGTACTTC
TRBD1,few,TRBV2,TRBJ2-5,CASSEASGQGRETQYF,TGTGCCAGCAGTGAAGCTTCCGGACAGGGGAGAGAGACCCAGTACTTC
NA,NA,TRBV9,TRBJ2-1,CASSVGAGSYNEQFF,TGTGCCAGCAGCGTAGGGGCGGGGTCCTACAATGAGCAGTTCTTC
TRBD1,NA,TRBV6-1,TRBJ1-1,CASSGTGVTEAFF,TGTGCCAGCAGCGGGACAGGGGTCACTGAAGCTTTCTTT
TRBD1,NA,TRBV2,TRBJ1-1,CASRQSGGTGGGKNTEAFF,TGTGCCAGCAGACAAAGCGGCGGGACAGGGGGAGGCAAGAACACTGAAGCTTTCTTT
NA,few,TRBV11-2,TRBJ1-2,CASSPNRNLYGYTF,TGTGCCAGCAGCCCAAACAGGAATCTATATGGCTACACCTTC
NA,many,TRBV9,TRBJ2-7,CASSGQGVGYEQYF,TGTGCCAGCAGCGGGCAGGGAGTGGGATACGAGCAGTACTTC
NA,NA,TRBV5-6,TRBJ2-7,CASTRLGRTSYEQYF,TGTGCCAGCACTAGACTCGGGAGAACCTCCTACGAGCAGTACTTC
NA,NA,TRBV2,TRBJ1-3,CASSDQVLSGNTIYF,TGTGCCAGCAGTGATCAGGTCCTCTCTGGAAACACCATATATTTT
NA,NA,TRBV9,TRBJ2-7,CASSVEGVTSYEQYF,TGTGCCAGCAGCGTAGAGGGGGTTACCTCCTACGAGCAGTACTTC
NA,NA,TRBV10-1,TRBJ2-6,CASSEDLSNVLTF,TGCGCCAGCAGTGAAGATCTTTCCAACGTCCTGACTTTC
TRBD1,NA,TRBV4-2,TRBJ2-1,CASSQGGGSGYEQFF,TGTGCCAGCAGCCAAGGAGGGGGCTCCGGCTATGAGCAGTTCTTC
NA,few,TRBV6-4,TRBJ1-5,CASSDLVQPQHF,TGTGCCAGCAGTGACTTGGTTCAGCCCCAGCATTTT
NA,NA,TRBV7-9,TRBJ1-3,CASSSRSTSGGNTIYF,TGTGCCAGCAGCTCCCGGTCCACCTCGGGGGGAAACACCATATATTTT
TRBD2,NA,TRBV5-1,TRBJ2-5,CASSLSGGGGYQETQYF,TGCGCCAGCAGCCTGAGCGGCGGCGGGGGGTACCAAGAGACCCAGTACTTC
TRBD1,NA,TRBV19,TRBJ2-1,CASSPGTGGKNEQFF,TGTGCCAGTAGCCCCGGGACAGGGGGCAAGAATGAGCAGTTCTTC
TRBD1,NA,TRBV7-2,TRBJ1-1,CASSLHPGQGARGTEAFF,TGTGCCAGCAGCCTACATCCGGGACAGGGGGCGCGGGGCACTGAAGCTTTCTTT
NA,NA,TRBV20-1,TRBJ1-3,CSASPRGSAGNTIYF,TGCAGTGCGAGTCCCCGGGGGTCAGCCGGAAACACCATATATTTT
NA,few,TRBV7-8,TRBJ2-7,CASTEGASYEQYF,TGTGCCAGCACCGAAGGGGCCTCCTACGAGCAGTACTTC
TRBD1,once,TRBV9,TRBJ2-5,CASSATGTGEETQYF,TGTGCCAGCAGCGCGACCGGGACAGGGGAAGAGACCCAGTACTTC
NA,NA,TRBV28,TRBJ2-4,CASSPPRGPQYF,TGTGCCAGCAGCCCCCCTAGGGGCCCCCAGTACTTC
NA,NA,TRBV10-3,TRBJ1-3,CAISESILRDSGNTIYF,TGTGCCATCAGTGAGTCGATACTACGGGATTCTGGAAACACCATATATTTT
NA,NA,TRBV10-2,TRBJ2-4,CASSESRGNIQYF,TGCGCCAGCAGTGAGTCCAGGGGAAACATTCAGTACTTC
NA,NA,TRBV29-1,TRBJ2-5,CSVMRDTQETQYF,TGCAGCGTTATGAGGGATACTCAAGAGACCCAGTACTTC
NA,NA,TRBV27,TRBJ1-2,CASSPSLGNYGYTF,TGTGCCAGCAGCCCCTCTCTGGGGAACTATGGCTACACCTTC
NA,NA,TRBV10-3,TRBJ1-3,CAIRADRLSGNTIYF,TGTGCCATCAGGGCGGACAGACTCTCTGGAAACACCATATATTTT
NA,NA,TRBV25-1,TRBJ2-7,CASSDVGRYEQYF,TGTGCCAGCAGTGACGTGGGACGCTACGAGCAGTACTTC
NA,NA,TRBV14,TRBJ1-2,CASSPGTSYGYTF,TGTGCCAGCAGTCCCGGGACCTCCTATGGCTACACCTTC
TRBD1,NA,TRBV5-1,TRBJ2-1,CASSLGQGLDEQFF,TGCGCCAGCAGCTTGGGACAGGGTTTGGATGAGCAGTTCTTC
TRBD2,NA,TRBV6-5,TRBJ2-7,CASSYERGPTYEQYF,TGTGCCAGCAGTTACGAGCGGGGGCCTACCTACGAGCAGTACTTC
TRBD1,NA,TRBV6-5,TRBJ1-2,CASRLTGTAIGYTF,TGTGCCAGCAGACTGACAGGGACCGCTATTGGCTACACCTTC
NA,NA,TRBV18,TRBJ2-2,CASSPPGGEYTGELFF,TGTGCCAGCTCACCCCCCGGCGGGGAGTACACCGGGGAGCTGTTTTTT